The 25 T cell receptor beta chains below all came from one sample that was sequenced in a study of cytomegalovirus exposure and HLA in healthy donors. PCR used 60 Vbeta primers and 13 Jbeta primers. Sequencing was performed with immunoSEQ multiplex PCR; in TCRdb, only in-frame clones are kept and a portion is missing. Here the sample spans some 150,000 clones, roughly 74% being singletons. The sequencing input was PBMCs. The receptors come from a young man in good health and CMV-seronegative.

This chain links TRBV6-5 with TRBJ1-1; D is ambiguous. V dropped 6 bases and J dropped 4 bases, with 12 bases sitting between them. The CDR3 extends over 13 amino acids. Germline V gene data show CDR1 as MNHEY and CDR2 as SVGAGI. The DNA of the CDR3 is TGTGCCAGCAGATCGGGGAGGAGCACTGAAGCTTTCTTT. Its translation: CASRSGRSTEAFF.

V usage is TRBV11-2 and J usage is TRBJ2-1; 8 bases are shared with TRBD2. With V trimmed by 5 bases and J by 7 bases, 10 bases remained unmatched. The CDR3 covers 15 residues. CDR1 is SGHAT and CDR2 is FQNNGV in the germline V gene. CDR3 DNA: TGTGCCAGCAGCCTTGGGCTAGCGGGCCTGAATGAGCAGTTCTTC. It yields the protein CASSLGLAGLNEQFF.

The J gene is TRBJ1-1, the V gene TRBV5-4; D is unresolved. This CDR3 has 13 amino acids. CDR1 is SGHNT and CDR2 is YYREEE in the germline V gene (reference sequence). V was clipped by 4 bases and J by 3 bases, with 10 bases between them. The CDR3 DNA is TGTGCCAGCAGCCCCCGCGCGGACACTGAAGCTTTCTTT. Translated, it gives CASSPRADTEAFF.

The V call is TRBV4-1, the J call TRBJ2-3, with D possibly matching TRBD2 (6 bases). The CDR3 runs to 14 residues. Germline V CDR1 and CDR2: MGHRA, YSYEKL. The V end was cut by 4 bases, the J end by 1 base, with 9 bases between. CDR3 protein: CASSRGGGTDTQYF. In DNA form, the CDR3 reads TGCGCCAGCAGCCGAGGCGGGGGCACAGATACGCAGTATTTT.

The chain joins TRBV7-3 to TRBJ1-1, with 9 bases matching TRBD1. The CDR3 totals 15 residues. The germline V gene has CDR1 SGHTA and CDR2 FQGTGA. The junction had 3 bases not matched to a gene; V was cut back by 0 bases and J by 4 bases. The CDR3, as DNA: TGTGCCAGCAGCTTAACGGGACAGGGTTCCACTGAAGCTTTCTTT. It translates to CASSLTGQGSTEAFF.

This chain joins TRBV2 and TRBJ2-7, with TRBD1 identical over 7 bases. The trim removed 7 bases at V and 0 bases at J, leaving 6 bases unmatched. The CDR3 runs to 14 residues. Germline V gene lookup returns CDR1 SNHLY and CDR2 FYNNEI. The CDR3 DNA follows: TGTGCCAGCAAGCTCCAGGGGGACTCCTACGAGCAGTACTTC. Amino acid sequence: CASKLQGDSYEQYF.

V gene TRBV5-4 combines with J gene TRBJ1-4, with TRBD1 matching over 9 bases. Germline assignment: CDR1 SGHNT and CDR2 YYREEE (reference sequence). This CDR3 is 15 amino acids long. With 0 bases clipped from V and 7 bases from J, the junction kept 4 bases outside the gene matches. In DNA, the CDR3 is TGTGCCAGCAGCTTGGACAGGGGGCGGGGTGAAAAACTGTTTTTT. Translation: CASSLDRGRGEKLFF.

The chain has TRBV19 and TRBJ2-7, with D tentatively TRBD2 (5 bases). CDR3 length: 13 amino acids. V was clipped by 6 bases and J by 2 bases, with 11 bases between them. Per the germline V gene, CDR1 is LNHDA and CDR2 is SQIVND (reference sequence). The CDR3 DNA reads as TGTGCCAGTAGCCTGAGGGCGCCCTACGAGCAGTACTTC. Amino acids: CASSLRAPYEQYF.

This clone was picked up a small number of times. This sequence joins TRBV11-2 and TRBJ2-3; D may be TRBD1 (6 bases). V was trimmed by 5 bases and J by 4 bases, leaving 16 bases between them. The CDR3 runs to 15 residues. The germline gives CDR1 SGHAT, CDR2 FQNNGV. The CDR3 nucleotides read TGTGCCAGCAGCCTAGCAGGCAGGGGTCCAGATACGCAGTATTTT. It is translated as CASSLAGRGPDTQYF.

The chain recombines TRBV5-4 with TRBJ2-3, with 8 nucleotides matching TRBD1. CDR3 size: 16 residues. Germline-derived CDR1 and CDR2 are SGHNT and YYREEE (reference sequence). With V trimmed by 0 bases and J by 1 base, 4 bases remained unmatched. CDR3 protein: CASSLDRGIGTDTQYF. The CDR3 coding sequence is TGTGCCAGCAGCTTGGACAGGGGGATTGGCACAGATACGCAGTATTTT.

With respect to this clone: The junction does not match germline at one end; this may be a read error. The chain joins TRBV29-1 to TRBJ2-6; perhaps TRBD1 as D (5 bases). The CDR3 extends over 12 amino acids. Germline V gene sequence: CDR1 SQVTM, CDR2 ANQGSEA. The CDR3 is CSAYSGANGLTF. The CDR3 nucleotides are TGCAGCGCTTACTCTGGGGCCAACGGCCTGACTTTC.

This chain joins TRBV6-5 and TRBJ1-2; D possibly corresponds to TRBD1 (6 bases). This CDR3 region has 13 residues. V gave up 6 bases and J gave up 2 bases, with 10 bases separating them. Germline CDR1 and CDR2: MNHEY and SVGAGI. The CDR3 protein is CASRFGQNYGYTF. The CDR3 DNA is TGTGCCAGCAGATTTGGACAGAACTATGGCTACACCTTC.

The J gene is TRBJ2-6, the V gene TRBV7-6; D might be TRBD2 (5 bases). This CDR3 comprises 15 residues. V was pared by 5 bases and J by 4 bases, with 12 bases between. Germline V gives CDR1 SGHVS, CDR2 FNYEAQ. CDR3 amino acids: CASSPSPGGANVLTF. DNA of the CDR3: TGTGCCAGCAGCCCAAGCCCGGGGGGGGCCAACGTCCTGACTTTC.

This sequence joins TRBV5-1 and TRBJ2-7, with 8 bases lining up with TRBD1. This CDR3 has 16 residues. Germline V gene lookup returns CDR1 SGHRS and CDR2 YFSETQ. Trimming cost V 2 bases and J 5 bases; bases outside gene matches: 12. CDR3 sequence reads: CASSLAGGRGAHEQYV. The DNA for the CDR3 is TGCGCCAGCAGCTTAGCAGGGGGCAGAGGGGCGCACGAGCAGTACGTC.

This clone was counted between two and nine times. One end of the junction is discordant with germline, which a read error may explain. V gene TRBV5-1 combines with J gene TRBJ2-1; D is undetermined. This CDR3 region has 15 residues. Germline CDR1 reads SGHRS; CDR2 reads YFSETQ. This chain's CDR3 is CASSWQLIHYDEQFF. CDR3 bases: TGCGCCAGCAGCTGGCAACTGATACACTACGATGAGCAGTTCTTC.

This rearrangement joins TRBV6-5 to TRBJ2-7; 9 nucleotides agree with TRBD2. The CDR3 consists of 11 residues. V trimming: 6 bases; J trimming: 7 bases; junction bases outside the gene matches: 1. The germline V gene encodes CDR1 MNHEY and CDR2 SVGAGI. The CDR3 is CASRRGGEQYF. The CDR3 coding sequence is TGTGCCAGCAGGCGGGGGGGGGAGCAGTACTTC.

This clone appeared a single time. CDR3 sequence reads: CASSYSSGRETQYF. CDR3 nucleotides: TGTGCCAGCAGTTACTCAAGCGGTAGGGAGACCCAGTACTTC. The chain has TRBV6-5 and TRBJ2-5, with a weak D call TRBD2 (5 bases). Between the trimmed V and J ends, which lost 0 bases and 5 bases, there was a span of 10 bases. CDR3 size: 14 residues. Germline V gene lookup returns CDR1 MNHEY and CDR2 SVGAGI.

This clone was counted once. The J gene is TRBJ2-5, the V gene TRBV11-2, with D maybe TRBD1 (5 bases). Trimming took 6 bases from V and 6 from J, leaving 17 bases between them. CDR1 and CDR2 from the germline V gene are SGHAT and FQNNGV. The CDR3 spans 14 residues. The CDR3, as DNA: TGTGCCAGCAGTATCGAGCCCATGGGGCAGACCCAGTACTTC. The encoded protein is CASSIEPMGQTQYF.

CDR3 DNA: TGTGCCAGCAGCTTAGGCAGCGGGGGAGGAGGTACGCAGTATTTT. This translates into CASSLGSGGGGTQYF. The chain recombines TRBV7-9 with TRBJ2-3; 8 nucleotides match TRBD2. The CDR3 totals 15 residues. Germline values: CDR1 SEHNR, CDR2 FQNEAQ (reference sequence). After removal of 1 base from V and 8 bases from J, the junction contained 8 bases not matched to a gene.

The chain recombines TRBV7-3 with TRBJ1-1, with TRBD1 as a possible D gene (6 bases). With 2 bases removed from V and 1 base from J, the gap between germline ends came to 14 bases. Germline loops: CDR1 SGHTA, CDR2 FQGTGA. The length of the CDR3 is 16 residues. The CDR3 reads CASSLSLVGGNTEAFF. The CDR3 DNA reads as TGTGCCAGCAGCTTATCCTTGGTAGGGGGGAACACTGAAGCTTTCTTT. The full variable domain, completed using reference TRBV7-3 and TRBJ1-1, is GAGVSQTPSNKVTEKGKYVELRCDPISGHTALYWYRQSLGQGPEFLIYFQGTGAADDSGLPNDRFFAVRPEGSVSTLKIQRTERGDSAVYLCASSLSLVGGNTEAFFGQGTRLTVV.

The chain couples TRBV19 to TRBJ1-5; 9 nucleotides align to TRBD1. From germline, CDR1 is LNHDA and CDR2 SQIVND (reference sequence). V was pared by 7 bases and J by 5 bases, with 12 bases of the junction left unmatched. The CDR3 spans 16 residues. CDR3 protein: CASINSQGARHQPQHF. For the CDR3, the DNA is TGTGCCAGTATCAATTCACAGGGGGCAAGGCATCAGCCCCAGCATTTT.

About this clone itself: Other nucleotide sequences in the sample specify the same CDR3. The chain is built from TRBV5-1 and TRBJ1-5; D gene ambiguous. Germline V gene sequence: CDR1 SGHRS, CDR2 YFSETQ. The CDR3 is 14 residues long. With 0 bases removed from V and 1 base from J, the gap between germline ends came to 5 bases. The DNA of the CDR3 is TGCGCCAGCAGCTTGGGAGGAAGCAATCAGCCCCAGCATTTT. As protein: CASSLGGSNQPQHF.

This clone was recorded only once. V is TRBV9 and J is TRBJ1-5, with D maybe TRBD1 (5 bases). This CDR3 is 15 amino acids long. From germline, CDR1 is SGDLS and CDR2 YYNGEE. Trimming shortened V by 3 bases and J by 6 bases, and 16 bases separated the two germline ends. CDR3 coding DNA: TGTGCCAGCAGCGCTGGACAAATCTCGGGTCAGCCCCAGCATTTT. Encoded protein: CASSAGQISGQPQHF.

The rearrangement uses TRBV6-5 and TRBJ2-2, with 9 bases identical to TRBD1. The CDR3 has 15 amino acids. The trim removed 1 base at V and 6 bases at J, leaving 3 bases unmatched. CDR1 is MNHEY and CDR2 is SVGAGI in the germline V gene. This chain's CDR3 is CASSYLDRGSGELFF. The DNA of the CDR3 is TGTGCCAGCAGTTACTTGGACAGGGGATCCGGGGAGCTGTTTTTT.

The chain joins TRBV4-1 to TRBJ1-2, with D tentatively TRBD1 (5 bases). Per germline, CDR1 MGHRA and CDR2 YSYEKL. This CDR3 is 17 amino acids long. With 0 bases removed from V and 1 base from J, the gap between germline ends came to 15 bases. Written as DNA, the CDR3 is TGCGCCAGCAGCCAAGATCTTATACAGGACCTTAACTATGGCTACACCTTC. As protein: CASSQDLIQDLNYGYTF.